This TCR beta chain stems from a study of identical twins. Ten or more counts support this clonotype. Its antigen is not identified. Whole-study findings and limits: With monozygotic twins, out-of-frame TCR alpha sharing exceeded what models estimated. Alpha sequences that were out-of-frame and twin-shared showed an excess of low generation probability.

Each CDR3 protein is one row after TCRdb ran MiXCR on the 5' RACE reads. The data contain a few hundred thousand distinct CDR3 sequences, around 8.8% of them singletons. CDR1 and CDR2 (germline): DFQATT, SNEGSKA (reference sequence). The V end was cut by 6 bases, the J end by 5 bases, with 14 bases between. The length of the CDR3 is 13 residues. A further study also used this sample, focusing on yellow fever vaccine responses in identical twins.

The specimen was CD8+ T cells sorted from blood. The receptor was derived from a woman aged 18-35 years in good health. The genes are TRBV20-1 and TRBJ2-1, with TRBD2 as a possible D gene (5 bases). The CDR3 DNA is TGCAGTGCCCCGGTAGCGAGAGACAATGAGCAGTTCTTC. Translating it yields CSAPVARDNEQFF.